This TCR beta chain came from a study of STAT5B mutations in CD4+ large granular lymphocyte leukemia. Profiled with immunoSEQ multiplex PCR; TCRdb holds only in-frame clones, not every one. This sample has roughly 19,000 clones; around 70% occur once, and the top ten carry around 30%. The receptor comes from a human donor in good health. The sequencing input was CD4+ T cells from blood buffy coats.

As DNA, the CDR3 is TGTGCCAGCAGCTTACAAGAAGGCAACTATGGCTACACCTTC. This gives the protein CASSLQEGNYGYTF. The V call is TRBV7-8, the J call TRBJ1-2; unclear D gene. The CDR3 runs to 14 residues. Germline assignment: CDR1 SGHVS and CDR2 FQNEAQ. The V gene lost 2 bases and the J gene lost 2 bases, with 9 bases spanning the gap.